This T cell receptor beta chain was profiled in a study of response to subunit inactivated influenza vaccine. Each CDR3 protein is one row after TCRdb ran MiXCR on the RT-PCR reads. The table lists roughly 650,000 distinct CDR3 sequences, 14% of them singletons. Germline assignment: CDR1 KGHSH and CDR2 LQKENI. Trimming took off 6 bases at V and 5 bases at J, with 14 bases between the two ends. The CDR3 loop spans 13 amino acids. Overall study findings and caveats: After each seasonal influenza vaccination, few new T cells are recruited, the authors suggested.

This clonotype was observed once. Its antigen is unidentified. The chain carries TRBV18 and TRBJ2-7, with D possibly matching TRBD2 (5 bases). This sequence originates from a man aged 50 to 60 who received an inactivated influenza vaccine. Sequencing was performed on PBMCs from blood, taken 14 to 15 days before vaccination. DNA for the CDR3: TGTGCCAGCTCCGGCGGGCAGAAGAACGAGCAGTACTTC. Protein product: CASSGGQKNEQYF.